This entry concerns a single T cell receptor (beta chain). Its antigen is unknown. This sample includes further DNA sequences coding for the same CDR3. The sample is drawn from a study of shared clonotypes between healthy human individuals. At the level of the study: Each donor contributed plates that comprised three CD4 naive, three CD4 memory, two CD8 naive and one CD8 memory.

CD45RO-negative, CCR7-selected cells formed the naive CD8 fraction, which excluded terminally differentiated effector memory CD45RA+ cells. Deep was the level used in running the assay. For every subset, genomic DNA was evenly distributed across several immunoSEQ plates. The data were produced by immunoSEQ multiplex PCR, yet TCRdb's version contains in-frame clones alone and is incomplete. This sample has some 2,000,000 clones, with approximately 94% found just once. The V gene lost 0 bases and the J gene lost 1 base, with 7 bases spanning the gap. The germline CDR1 and CDR2 sequences are MGHRA and YSYEKL. CDR3 size: 14 residues. The study's findings and limits: Shared clonotypes across all four donors exceeded non-shared ones in generation probability.

This sequence originates from a man aged 18 to 30 in good health. The source material was naive CD8+ T cells sorted from blood. The V and J genes are TRBV4-1 and TRBJ2-7; TRBD1 is a possible D gene (5 bases). CDR3 in amino acids: CASSQESGSYEQYF. Written as DNA, the CDR3 is TGCGCCAGCAGCCAAGAGTCAGGGTCCTACGAGCAGTACTTC.